The clone carrying this T cell receptor beta chain was counted ten times or more. These data belong to a study of T cells in Graves' hyperthyroidism and ophthalmopathy. The germline V gene has CDR1 SGHTA and CDR2 FQGTGA. The CDR3 is made up of 14 amino acids. J was trimmed by 9 bases and V by 5 bases; bases with no gene match: 12. TCR beta CDR3 regions were amplified from RNA transcripts. In the first-round RT-PCR of the TCR CDR3, the HTBI primer set was used. TCRdb processed the multiplex PCR reads anew with MiXCR; each CDR3 protein has one entry. In the table there are roughly 380,000 distinct CDR3 sequences, about a fifth of which are singletons.

This sequence was found in a woman younger than 30 with Graves' hyperthyroidism. The V and J genes are TRBV7-3 and TRBJ2-5; 7 bases map to TRBD1. The sequenced material came from blood. The DNA of the CDR3 is TGTGCCAGCAGCGATCCGGGACAGTCCGCGGCCCAGTACTTC. Translation gives CASSDPGQSAAQYF.